The clone carrying this TCR beta chain is judged medium-sized. Its antigen is currently unknown. The sample comes from a study of T cell clones after liver transplantation. Clones were read by immunoSEQ multiplex PCR, and TCRdb kept only the in-frame ones, dropping some. The sample carries about 5,000 clones, just over 40% recorded once. CDR3 size: 13 residues. Losses at the gene ends were 6 bases for V and 5 bases for J; bases not matched to a gene: 4. The germline V gene encodes CDR1 SNHLY and CDR2 FYNNEI. Sequencing of dividing CFSE-low cells from the MLR defined alloreactive TCRbeta sequences. V is TRBV2 and J is TRBJ1-1; 9 bases are shared with TRBD1. This clonotype originated in a human patient who received a liver transplant. T cells may partly derive from the graft donor. Sequences were obtained from CD4+ T cells from cultured PBMCs. This CDR3 is CASSVGTGTEAFF. DNA for the CDR3: TGTGCCAGCAGCGTCGGGACAGGGACTGAAGCTTTCTTT.